One and the same sample provided the 10 T cell receptor beta chains below, sequenced in a study of T cell responses to AZD1222 COVID-19 vaccine. Some clones are missing from TCRdb's copy, which holds only in-frame ones; the method was immunoSEQ multiplex PCR. The repertoire holds some 170,000 clones, with over 85% as singletons. The material was peripheral blood, obtained on day 0 of AZD1222 vaccination. The receptors here all came from an adult in good health.

The chain uses TRBV27 and TRBJ2-4; tentatively, D is TRBD2 (6 bases). CDR3 length: 18 residues. Per the germline V gene, CDR1 is MNHEY and CDR2 is SMNVEV (reference sequence). V was shortened by 3 bases and J by 0 bases, with 18 bases between the two germline ends. The CDR3 sequence: CASSFIRRAGLAKNIQYF. The CDR3 nucleotides read TGTGCCAGCAGTTTCATCAGGAGGGCCGGGTTAGCCAAAAACATTCAGTACTTC.

The rearrangement links TRBV10-1 to TRBJ2-7; 9 bases line up with TRBD1. CDR1 WNHNN and CDR2 SYGVQD come from the germline V gene (reference sequence). Trimming cost V 2 bases and J 2 bases; bases outside gene matches: 4. The CDR3 is made up of 15 amino acids. CDR3 protein: CASSEVGTGTYEQYF. As DNA, the CDR3 is TGCGCCAGCAGTGAGGTCGGGACAGGGACCTACGAGCAGTACTTC.

This chain links TRBV30 with TRBJ1-2; 7 bases line up with TRBD1. CDR1 is GTSNPN, CDR2 SVGIG, per germline (reference sequence). This CDR3 spans 14 amino acids. J was trimmed by 7 bases and V by 0 bases; bases with no gene match: 8. CDR3 region: CAWSVDGTVRGYTF. In nucleotides, the CDR3 is TGTGCCTGGAGTGTAGATGGGACAGTTCGTGGCTACACCTTC. The full variable domain, its missing parts supplied by reference TRBV30 and TRBJ1-2, is SQTIHQWPATLVQPVGSPLSLECTVEGTSNPNLYWYRQAAGRGLQLLFYSVGIGQISSEVPQNLSASRPQDRQFILSSKKLLLSDSGFYLCAWSVDGTVRGYTFGSGTRLTVV.

This sequence joins TRBV19 and TRBJ2-1, with 8 bases identical to TRBD2. Germline V gene data show CDR1 as LNHDA and CDR2 as SQIVND (reference sequence). This CDR3 is built from 13 residues. J lost 3 bases, V lost 7 bases, and 2 bases had no gene match. The CDR3 region is CASKREGYNEQFF. The DNA for the CDR3 is TGTGCCAGTAAACGGGAGGGCTACAATGAGCAGTTCTTC.

This chain links TRBV7-2 with TRBJ1-1, with 7 bases matching TRBD1. The V segment lost 5 bases and the J segment 0 bases; nucleotides outside the gene matches: 6. The CDR3 is 15 residues long. Germline V gene sequence: CDR1 SGHTA, CDR2 FQGNSA. This chain's CDR3 is CASSLTGTMNTEAFF. The CDR3 bases are TGTGCCAGCAGCCTGACAGGGACAATGAACACTGAAGCTTTCTTT.

The V and J genes are TRBV5-1 and TRBJ2-7; TRBD2 agrees at 14 bases. V lost 3 bases, J lost 5 bases, and 1 base stayed unmatched. This CDR3 spans 14 amino acids. From germline, CDR1 is SGHRS and CDR2 YFSETQ. The CDR3 DNA sequence: TGCGCCAGCAGCTCGGGACTAGCGGGAGACGAGCAGTACTTC. Its translation is CASSSGLAGDEQYF. The full variable domain, completed using reference TRBV5-1 and TRBJ2-7, is KAGVTQTPRYLIKTRGQQVTLSCSPISGHRSVSWYQQTPGQGLQFLFEYFSETQRNKGNFPGRFSGRQFSNSRSEMNVSTLELGDSALYLCASSSGLAGDEQYFGPGTRLTVT.

The chain has TRBV7-9 and TRBJ1-5; maybe TRBD1 (6 bases). This CDR3 contains 16 residues. V was clipped by 2 bases and J by 5 bases, with 16 bases between them. Looked up from germline, CDR1 is SEHNR and CDR2 is FQNEAQ (reference sequence). This CDR3 is CASSLFTGGADQPQHF. The CDR3 nucleotides read TGTGCCAGCAGCTTATTTACCGGGGGCGCGGATCAGCCCCAGCATTTT. Variable domain in full (rest from reference TRBV7-9 and TRBJ1-5): DTGVSQNPRHKITKRGQNVTFRCDPISEHNRLYWYRQTLGQGPEFLTYFQNEAQLEKSRLLSDRFSAERPKGSFSTLEIQRTEQGDSAMYLCASSLFTGGADQPQHFGDGTRLSIL.

V usage is TRBV24-1 and J usage is TRBJ1-2; TRBD1 agrees at 7 bases. The length of the CDR3 is 17 residues. V lost 3 bases to trimming and J lost 4 bases; unmatched junction nucleotides: 13. Per germline, CDR1 KGHDR and CDR2 SFDVKD. The DNA of the CDR3 is TGTGCCACCAGTGATCCCAAAGACAGGGTCAGGATCTATGGCTACACCTTC. This encodes CATSDPKDRVRIYGYTF.

The J gene is TRBJ1-1, the V gene TRBV11-3; no reliable D call. The CDR3 spans 15 residues. Germline values: CDR1 SGHNT, CDR2 YENEEA. The V end lost 1 base, the J end lost 1 base, and 10 bases lay between the germline ends. CDR3 bases: TGTGCCAGCAGCTTAGGACGACACGCGAACACTGAAGCTTTCTTT. This sequence encodes CASSLGRHANTEAFF.

Comment on this clone: The sample has other DNA sequences that encode this CDR3 too. The chain joins TRBV7-9 to TRBJ1-2; no clear D gene. V was clipped by 2 bases and J by 2 bases, with 6 bases between them. Germline assignment: CDR1 SEHNR and CDR2 FQNEAQ (reference sequence). This CDR3 region has 13 residues. The CDR3 loop is CASSLPGNYGYTF. In DNA form, the CDR3 reads TGTGCCAGCAGCTTACCGGGGAACTATGGCTACACCTTC.